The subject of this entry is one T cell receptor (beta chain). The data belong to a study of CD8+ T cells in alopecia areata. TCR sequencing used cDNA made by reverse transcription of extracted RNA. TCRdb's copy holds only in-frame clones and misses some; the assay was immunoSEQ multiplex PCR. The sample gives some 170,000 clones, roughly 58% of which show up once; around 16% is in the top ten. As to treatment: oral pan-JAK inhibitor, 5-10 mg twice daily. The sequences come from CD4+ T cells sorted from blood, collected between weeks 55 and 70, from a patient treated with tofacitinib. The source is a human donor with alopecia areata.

CDR3 coding DNA: TGTGCCAGCGGCAAAGCGGGGGGAAAGAATGAGCAGTTCTTC. This translates into CASGKAGGKNEQFF. The chain combines TRBV6-5 with TRBJ2-1; TRBD2 aligns across 9 bases. The CDR3 covers 14 residues. From germline, CDR1 is MNHEY and CDR2 SVGAGI. V lost 8 bases and J lost 7; bases outside the gene matches: 9.